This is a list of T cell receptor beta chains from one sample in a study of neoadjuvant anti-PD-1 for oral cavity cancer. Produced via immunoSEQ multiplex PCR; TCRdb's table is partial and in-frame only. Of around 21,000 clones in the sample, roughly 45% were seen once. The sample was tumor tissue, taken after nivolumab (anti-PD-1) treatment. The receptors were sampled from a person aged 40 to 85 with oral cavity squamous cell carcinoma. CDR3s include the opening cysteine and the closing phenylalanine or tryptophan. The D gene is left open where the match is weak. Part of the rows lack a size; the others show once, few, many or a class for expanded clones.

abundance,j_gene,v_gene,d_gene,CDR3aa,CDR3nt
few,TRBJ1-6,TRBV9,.,CASSVVADYNSPLHF,TGTGCCAGCAGCGTAGTGGCAGATTATAATTCACCCCTCCACTTT
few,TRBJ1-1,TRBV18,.,CASSPPAVNTEAFF,TGTGCCAGCTCACCACCGGCAGTGAACACTGAAGCTTTCTTT
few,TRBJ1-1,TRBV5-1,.,CASSLEGRAFF,TGCGCCAGCAGCTTGGAAGGGAGAGCTTTCTTT
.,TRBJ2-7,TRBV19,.,CASSFSNYEQYF,TGTGCCAGTAGTTTCAGCAACTACGAGCAGTACTTC
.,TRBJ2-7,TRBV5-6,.,CASSLEGYEQYF,TGTGCCAGCAGCTTGGAGGGCTACGAGCAGTACTTC
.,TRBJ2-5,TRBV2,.,CASSVEETQYF,TGTGCCAGCAGTGTAGAAGAGACCCAGTACTTC
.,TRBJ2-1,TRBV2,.,CASSVGQYNEQFF,TGTGCCAGCAGCGTCGGGCAGTACAATGAGCAGTTCTTC
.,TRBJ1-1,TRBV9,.,CASSVASGGKAFF,TGTGCCAGCAGCGTAGCTTCCGGGGGGAAAGCTTTCTTT
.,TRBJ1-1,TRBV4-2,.,CASSQELGARTEAFF,TGTGCCAGCAGCCAAGAACTGGGGGCGCGCACTGAAGCTTTCTTT
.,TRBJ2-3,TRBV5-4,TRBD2,CASSWHRGGGTDTQYF,TGTGCCAGCAGCTGGCATCGTGGGGGGGGGACAGATACGCAGTATTTT
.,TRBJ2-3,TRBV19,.,CASTVGGFRTDTQYF,TGTGCCAGTACCGTAGGGGGGTTTCGCACAGATACGCAGTATTTT
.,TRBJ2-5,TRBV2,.,CASSEVGETQYF,TGTGCCAGCAGTGAGGTCGGCGAGACCCAGTACTTC
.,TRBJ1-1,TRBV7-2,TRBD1,CASSLADRGNTEAFF,TGTGCCAGCAGCTTAGCGGACAGGGGGAACACTGAAGCTTTCTTT
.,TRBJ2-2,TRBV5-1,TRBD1,CASSPRTGGTGELFF,TGCGCCAGCAGCCCGAGGACAGGGGGCACCGGGGAGCTGTTTTTT
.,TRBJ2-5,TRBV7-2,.,CASSPGGVRAGETQYF,TGTGCCAGCAGCCCAGGCGGGGTACGGGCAGGGGAGACCCAGTACTTC
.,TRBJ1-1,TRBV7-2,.,CASSPPGTQRGAFF,TGTGCCAGCAGCCCCCCCGGGACTCAACGGGGAGCTTTCTTT
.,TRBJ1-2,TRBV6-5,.,CASSYTGQLYGYTF,TGTGCCAGCAGTTACACTGGACAGCTCTATGGCTACACCTTC
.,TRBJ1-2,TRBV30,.,CAWSADLNYGYTF,TGTGCCTGGAGTGCGGACCTTAACTATGGCTACACCTTC
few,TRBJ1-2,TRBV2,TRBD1,CASTGTDYGYTF,TGTGCCAGCACCGGGACAGACTATGGCTACACCTTC
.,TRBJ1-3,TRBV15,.,CATSRGDTSPSGNTIYF,TGTGCCACCAGCAGAGGGGACACCTCTCCCTCTGGAAACACCATATATTTT
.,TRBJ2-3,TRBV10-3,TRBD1,CAISTPTGGVTDTQYF,TGTGCCATCAGTACCCCGACAGGGGGGGTCACAGATACGCAGTATTTT
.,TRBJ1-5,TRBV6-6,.,CASIGGGYQPQHF,TGTGCCAGCATCGGAGGGGGGTATCAGCCCCAGCATTTT
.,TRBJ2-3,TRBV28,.,CASSPLIENTDTQYF,TGTGCCAGCAGCCCTTTGATTGAAAACACAGATACGCAGTATTTT
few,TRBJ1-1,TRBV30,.,CAWNNLGGTEAFF,TGTGCCTGGAACAACCTTGGGGGCACTGAAGCTTTCTTT
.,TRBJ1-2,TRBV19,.,CASSILLGGYTF,TGTGCCAGTAGTATCCTCCTCGGGGGCTACACCTTC
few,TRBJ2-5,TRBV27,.,CASSSNLQETQYF,TGTGCCAGCAGTTCCAACCTCCAAGAGACCCAGTACTTC
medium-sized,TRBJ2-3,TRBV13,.,CASSLWGAVADTQYF,TGTGCCAGCAGCTTATGGGGAGCGGTCGCAGATACGCAGTATTTT
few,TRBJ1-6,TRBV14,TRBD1,CASSQLGTGDSPLHF,TGTGCCAGCAGCCAACTCGGGACAGGGGATTCACCCCTCCACTTT
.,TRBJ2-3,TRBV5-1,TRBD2,CASTPGLAGGPQDTQYF,TGCGCCAGCACCCCCGGACTAGCGGGGGGGCCTCAAGATACGCAGTATTTT
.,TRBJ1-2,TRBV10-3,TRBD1,CAISENPQGPFGYTF,TGTGCCATCAGTGAGAATCCACAGGGGCCATTTGGCTACACCTTC
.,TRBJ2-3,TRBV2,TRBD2,CASSNPSSGGMTDTQYF,TGTGCCAGCAGCAATCCTTCTAGCGGGGGCATGACAGATACGCAGTATTTT
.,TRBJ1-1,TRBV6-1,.,CASLRASGTEAFF,TGTGCCAGCCTAAGAGCTTCGGGTACTGAAGCTTTCTTT
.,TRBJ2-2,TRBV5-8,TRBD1,CASSFPKAGTDTGELFF,TGTGCCAGCAGCTTCCCAAAGGCCGGGACAGACACCGGGGAGCTGTTTTTT